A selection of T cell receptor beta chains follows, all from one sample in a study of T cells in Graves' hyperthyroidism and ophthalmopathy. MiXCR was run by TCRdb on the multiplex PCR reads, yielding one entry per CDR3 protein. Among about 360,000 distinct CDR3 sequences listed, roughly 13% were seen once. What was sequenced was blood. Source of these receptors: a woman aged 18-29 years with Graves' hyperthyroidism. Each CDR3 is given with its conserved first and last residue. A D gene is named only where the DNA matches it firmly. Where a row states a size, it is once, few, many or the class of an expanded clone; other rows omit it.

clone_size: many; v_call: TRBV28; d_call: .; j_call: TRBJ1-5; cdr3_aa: CASDTSNQPQHF; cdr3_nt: TGTGCCAGCGACACATCCAATCAGCCCCAGCATTTT
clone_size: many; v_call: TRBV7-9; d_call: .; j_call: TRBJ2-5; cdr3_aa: CASSLVGVRGRETQYF; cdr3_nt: TGTGCCAGCAGCTTAGTAGGTGTCAGGGGACGAGAGACCCAGTACTTC
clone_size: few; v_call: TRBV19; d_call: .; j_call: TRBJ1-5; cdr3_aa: CASRRQGHYSNQPQHF; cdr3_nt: TGTGCCAGTAGGCGGCAGGGGCACTATAGCAATCAGCCCCAGCATTTT
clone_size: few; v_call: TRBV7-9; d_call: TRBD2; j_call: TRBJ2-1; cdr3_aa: CASSLSGGHYNEQFF; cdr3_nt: TGTGCCAGCAGCCTTAGCGGGGGGCACTACAATGAGCAGTTCTTC
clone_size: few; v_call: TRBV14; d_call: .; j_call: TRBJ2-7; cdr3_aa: CASSQFGSSYEQYF; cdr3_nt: TGTGCCAGCAGCCAATTCGGGAGCTCCTACGAGCAGTACTTC
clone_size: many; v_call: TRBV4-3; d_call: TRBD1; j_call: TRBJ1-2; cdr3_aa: CASSQGLRDSPDGYTF; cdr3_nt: TGCGCCAGCAGCCAGGGATTGAGGGACAGCCCCGATGGCTACACCTTC
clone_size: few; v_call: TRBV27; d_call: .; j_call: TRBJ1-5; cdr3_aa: CASSLSTAGGQPQHF; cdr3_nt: TGTGCCAGCAGTTTATCCACAGCAGGCGGACAGCCCCAGCATTTT
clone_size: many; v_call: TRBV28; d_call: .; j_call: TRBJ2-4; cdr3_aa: CASRGRGENIQYF; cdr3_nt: TGTGCCAGCAGGGGTCGAGGGGAAAACATTCAGTACTTC
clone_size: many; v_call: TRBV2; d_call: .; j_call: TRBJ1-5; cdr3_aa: CASTLDSNQPQHF; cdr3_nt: TGTGCCAGCACCCTAGACAGCAATCAGCCCCAGCATTTT
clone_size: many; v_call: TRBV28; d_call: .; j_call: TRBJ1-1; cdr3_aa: CASMPHRSNTEAFF; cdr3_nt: TGTGCCAGCATGCCCCACAGGTCGAACACTGAAGCTTTCTTT
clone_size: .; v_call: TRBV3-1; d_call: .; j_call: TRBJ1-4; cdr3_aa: CASSLSRGNREKLFF; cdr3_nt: TGTGCCAGCAGCCTCTCTCGGGGGAATAGAGAAAAACTGTTTTTT
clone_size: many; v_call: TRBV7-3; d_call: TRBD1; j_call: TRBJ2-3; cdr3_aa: CASSLSPGAGGEDTQYF; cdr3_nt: TGTGCCAGCAGCTTAAGTCCTGGGGCAGGGGGAGAAGATACGCAGTATTTT
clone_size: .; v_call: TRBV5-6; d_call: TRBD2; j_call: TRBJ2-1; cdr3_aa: CASSGTSGTTYNEQFF; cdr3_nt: TGTGCCAGCAGCGGGACTAGCGGGACTACCTACAATGAGCAGTTCTTC
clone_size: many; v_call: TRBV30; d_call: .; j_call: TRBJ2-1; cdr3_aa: CAWSHRDGQFF; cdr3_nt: TGTGCCTGGAGTCATAGGGACGGGCAGTTCTTC
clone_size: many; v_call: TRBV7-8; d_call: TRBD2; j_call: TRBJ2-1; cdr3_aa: CASSGARLAASYNEQFF; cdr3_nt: TGTGCCAGCAGCGGAGCTCGACTAGCGGCCTCCTACAATGAGCAGTTCTTC
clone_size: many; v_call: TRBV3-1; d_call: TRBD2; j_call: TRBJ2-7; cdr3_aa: CASSQDRTSGRRTYEQYF; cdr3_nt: TGTGCCAGCAGCCAAGATCGGACTAGCGGGAGAAGGACCTACGAGCAGTACTTC
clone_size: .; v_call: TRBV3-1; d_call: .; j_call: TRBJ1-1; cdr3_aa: CASSQGGAFRTEAFF; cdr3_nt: TGTGCCAGCAGCCAAGGTGGGGCTTTTAGAACTGAAGCTTTCTTT
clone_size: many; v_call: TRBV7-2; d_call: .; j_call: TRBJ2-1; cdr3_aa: CASSLTLDSYNEQFF; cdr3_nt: TGTGCCAGCAGCCTGACTCTAGACAGCTACAATGAGCAGTTCTTC
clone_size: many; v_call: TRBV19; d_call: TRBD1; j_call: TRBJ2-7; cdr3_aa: CASSLGGQGSYEQYF; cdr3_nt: TGTGCCAGTAGTCTCGGCGGACAGGGCTCCTACGAGCAGTACTTC
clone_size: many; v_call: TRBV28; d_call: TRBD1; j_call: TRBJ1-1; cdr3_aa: CASTWGQKNTEAFF; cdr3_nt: TGTGCCAGCACATGGGGACAGAAGAACACTGAAGCTTTCTTT
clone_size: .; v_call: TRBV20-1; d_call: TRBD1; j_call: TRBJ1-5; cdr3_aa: CSALTGGHNQPQHF; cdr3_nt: TGCAGTGCTCTGACAGGGGGCCATAATCAGCCCCAGCATTTT
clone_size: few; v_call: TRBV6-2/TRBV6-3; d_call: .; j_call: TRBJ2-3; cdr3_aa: CASSGTSISTDTQYF; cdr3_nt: TGTGCCAGCAGCGGAACTAGCATTAGCACAGATACGCAGTATTTT
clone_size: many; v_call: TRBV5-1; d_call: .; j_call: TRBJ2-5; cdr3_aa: CASSLGARPQETQYF; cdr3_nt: TGCGCCAGCAGCTTGGGAGCCAGGCCCCAAGAGACCCAGTACTTC
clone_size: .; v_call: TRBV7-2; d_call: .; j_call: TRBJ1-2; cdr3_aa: CASTLQGYGYTF; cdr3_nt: TGTGCCAGCACCCTTCAGGGTTACGGCTACACCTTC
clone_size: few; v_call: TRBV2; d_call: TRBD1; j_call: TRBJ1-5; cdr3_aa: CASSADRGGNQPQHF; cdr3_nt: TGTGCCAGCAGTGCGGACAGGGGAGGCAATCAGCCCCAGCATTTT
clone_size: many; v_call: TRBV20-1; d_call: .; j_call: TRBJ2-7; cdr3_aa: CSAETGLHEQYF; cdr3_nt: TGCAGTGCGGAAACAGGGCTGCACGAGCAGTACTTC
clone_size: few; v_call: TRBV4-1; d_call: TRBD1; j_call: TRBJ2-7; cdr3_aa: CASSQVPTGSYEQYF; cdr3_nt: TGCGCCAGCAGCCAAGTGCCGACAGGGAGTTACGAGCAGTACTTC
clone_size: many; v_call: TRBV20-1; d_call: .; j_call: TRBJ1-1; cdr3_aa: CSKGSTTEAFF; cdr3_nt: TGCAGTAAAGGGTCCACCACTGAAGCTTTCTTT
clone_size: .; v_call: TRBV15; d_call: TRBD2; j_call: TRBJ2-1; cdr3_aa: CATSTGLAGPYSEQFF; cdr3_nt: TGTGCCACCAGCACCGGACTAGCGGGTCCTTACAGTGAGCAGTTCTTC
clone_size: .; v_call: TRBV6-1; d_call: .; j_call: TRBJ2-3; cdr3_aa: CASTSSWAAWDTQYF; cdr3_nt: TGTGCCAGTACCTCTAGTTGGGCAGCCTGGGATACGCAGTATTTT
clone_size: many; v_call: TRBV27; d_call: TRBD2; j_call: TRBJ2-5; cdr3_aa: CASSLFSGAYQETQYF; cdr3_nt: TGTGCCAGCAGTTTATTCAGCGGGGCATACCAAGAGACCCAGTACTTC
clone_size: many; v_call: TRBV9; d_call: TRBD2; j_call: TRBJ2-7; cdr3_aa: CASNSGTSSYEQYF; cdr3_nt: TGTGCCAGCAACTCCGGGACTAGCTCCTACGAGCAGTACTTC
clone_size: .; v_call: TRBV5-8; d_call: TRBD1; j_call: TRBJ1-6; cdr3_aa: CASGTDRLDSPLHF; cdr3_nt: TGTGCCAGCGGGACAGACAGACTGGATTCACCCCTCCACTTT
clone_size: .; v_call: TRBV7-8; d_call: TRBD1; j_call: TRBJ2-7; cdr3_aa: CASSPGQGVPFRSYEQYF; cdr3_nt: TGTGCCAGCAGCCCGGGACAGGGGGTTCCTTTTAGGTCCTACGAGCAGTACTTC
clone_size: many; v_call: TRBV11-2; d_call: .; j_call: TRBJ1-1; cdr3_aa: CASSLGGIGEAFF; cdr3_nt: TGTGCCAGCAGCTTAGGAGGGATCGGTGAAGCTTTCTTT
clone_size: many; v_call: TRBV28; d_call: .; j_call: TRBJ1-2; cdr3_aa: CASSLGWGGLQYGYTF; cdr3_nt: TGTGCCAGCAGTCTAGGGTGGGGGGGGCTACAGTATGGCTACACCTTC
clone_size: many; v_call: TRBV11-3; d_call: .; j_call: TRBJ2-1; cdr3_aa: CASSLGISEQFF; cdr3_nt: TGTGCCAGCAGCTTAGGAATTTCTGAGCAGTTCTTC
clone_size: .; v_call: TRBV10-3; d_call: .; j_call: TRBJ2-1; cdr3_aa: CAISRSNEQFF; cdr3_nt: TGTGCCATCAGCCGCTCCAATGAGCAGTTCTTC
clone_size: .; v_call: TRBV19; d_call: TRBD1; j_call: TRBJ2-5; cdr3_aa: CATQSNRGKTQYF; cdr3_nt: TGTGCCACACAATCAAACAGGGGGAAGACCCAGTACTTC
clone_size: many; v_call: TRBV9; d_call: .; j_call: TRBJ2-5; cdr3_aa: CASSAPGPEGETQYF; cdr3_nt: TGTGCCAGCAGCGCACCGGGCCCGGAGGGGGAGACCCAGTACTTC
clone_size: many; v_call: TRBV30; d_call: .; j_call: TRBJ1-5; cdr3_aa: CAWSENSNQPQHF; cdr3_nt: TGTGCCTGGAGTGAAAATAGCAATCAGCCCCAGCATTTT
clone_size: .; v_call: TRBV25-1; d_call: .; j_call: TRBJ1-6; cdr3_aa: CASSVFNSPLHF; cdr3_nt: TGTGCCAGCAGTGTCTTTAATTCACCCCTCCACTTT
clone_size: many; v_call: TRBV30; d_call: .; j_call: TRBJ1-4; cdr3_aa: CAWSVPRGEKLFF; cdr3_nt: TGTGCCTGGAGTGTCCCCAGGGGTGAAAAACTGTTTTTT
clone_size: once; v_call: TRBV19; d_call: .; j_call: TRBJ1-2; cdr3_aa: CASAGWNYGYTF; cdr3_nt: TGTGCCAGCGCTGGGTGGAACTATGGCTACACCTTC
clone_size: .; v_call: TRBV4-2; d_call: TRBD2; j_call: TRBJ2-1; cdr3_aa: CASRGVGGRAEQFF; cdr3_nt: TGTGCCAGCAGGGGGGTGGGGGGGAGGGCTGAGCAGTTCTTC
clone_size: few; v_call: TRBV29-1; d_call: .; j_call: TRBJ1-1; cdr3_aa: CSVEGGLEAFF; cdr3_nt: TGCAGCGTTGAAGGGGGATTGGAAGCTTTCTTT
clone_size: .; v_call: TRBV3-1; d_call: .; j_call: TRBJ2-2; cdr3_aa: CASSQGSERAGELFF; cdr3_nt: TGTGCCAGCAGCCAAGGCTCGGAAAGGGCCGGGGAGCTGTTTTTT
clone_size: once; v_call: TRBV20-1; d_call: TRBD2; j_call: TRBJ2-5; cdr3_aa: CSARETRREGNRETQYF; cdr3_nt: TGCAGTGCTAGGGAGACCCGGCGGGAGGGAAATCGAGAGACCCAGTACTTC